A selection of T cell receptor beta chains follows, all from one sample in a study of blood T cell repertoires in COVID-19. The data were produced by immunoSEQ multiplex PCR, yet TCRdb's version contains in-frame clones alone and is incomplete. Here the sample spans 60,000 to 70,000 clones, roughly 76% being singletons. The sequenced sample was peripheral blood. The receptors here all came from an elderly woman with acute or convalescent COVID-19. The CDR3 runs from the conserved cysteine through the conserved F or W. D genes are given only for firm matches. For some rows the clone size is stated as once, few or many, or as a class when expanded; others skip it.

j_call	clone_size	v_call	d_call	cdr3_nt	cdr3_aa
TRBJ2-7	.	TRBV5-1	TRBD1	TGCGCCAGCAGCTCGGGGTGGACAGGGTATTCGGTCGAGCAGTACTTC	CASSSGWTGYSVEQYF
TRBJ1-2	.	TRBV5-5	.	TGTGCCAGCAGCTTGCGGGCTAACTATGGCTACACCTTC	CASSLRANYGYTF
TRBJ1-5	.	TRBV5-1	TRBD1	TGCGCCAGCCGACTGACAGGGGCAAATCAGCCCCAGCATTTT	CASRLTGANQPQHF
TRBJ1-2	.	TRBV7-8	TRBD1	TGTGCCAGCAGCCCGGGACAGCACTATGGCTACACCTTC	CASSPGQHYGYTF
TRBJ1-5	.	TRBV6-5	TRBD1	TGTGCCAGCAGGGGACAGGGGGCGGTCAATCAGCCCCAGCATTTT	CASRGQGAVNQPQHF
TRBJ2-1	.	TRBV7-3	TRBD2	TGTGCCAGCAGCTTAACGGGACCTCCCCCCGGGGGACTAGCGGGACTCTACAATGAGCAGTTCTTC	CASSLTGPPPGGLAGLYNEQFF
TRBJ1-2	.	TRBV6-5	TRBD1	TGTGCCAGCCAGCGGACAGGGGACTATGGCTACACCTTC	CASQRTGDYGYTF
TRBJ2-3	few	TRBV9	.	TGTGCCAGCAGCGTAGCTCTGGAGGGTACGCAGTATTTT	CASSVALEGTQYF
TRBJ2-5	.	TRBV28	.	TGTGCCATCCAGGGTGGCCAAGAGACCCAGTACTTC	CAIQGGQETQYF
TRBJ1-5	.	TRBV7-2	.	TGTGCCAGCAGCATCTCGGGCGGGAATAGCAATCAGCCCCAGCATTTT	CASSISGGNSNQPQHF
TRBJ1-3	.	TRBV28	TRBD1	TGTGCCAGCAGGGACAGGGCTTCTGGAAACACCATATATTTT	CASRDRASGNTIYF
TRBJ1-4	few	TRBV2	TRBD1	TGTGCCAGCTTGCGGGACAGGGTAACTAATGAAAAACTGTTTTTT	CASLRDRVTNEKLFF
TRBJ1-2	.	TRBV19	.	TGTGCCAGTACCCGCAGGTCCCAGTTCTATGGCTACACCTTC	CASTRRSQFYGYTF
TRBJ1-2	few	TRBV4-3	.	TGCGCCAGCAGCCCTTCTCCGGGTTCCGCTGGCGGCTACACCTTC	CASSPSPGSAGGYTF
TRBJ2-4	.	TRBV4-1	TRBD2	TGCGCCAGCAGCCAGTTAGCGGGAAATGGGGCCAAAAACATTCAGTACTTC	CASSQLAGNGAKNIQYF
TRBJ2-2	many	TRBV6-2/TRBV6-3	.	TGTGCCAGCAGCCTTAGACAGGGGGAGCTGTTTTTT	CASSLRQGELFF
TRBJ2-2	.	TRBV19	TRBD1	TGTGCCAGTCGCCCTCAGGGGGACACCGGGGAGCTGTTTTTT	CASRPQGDTGELFF
TRBJ2-5	once	TRBV4-1	TRBD1	TGCGCCAGCAGCAACCGACAGGGGGAACAAGAGACCCAGTACTTC	CASSNRQGEQETQYF
TRBJ2-1	.	TRBV7-3	TRBD2	TGTGCCAGCAGCTTAAAAGCGGGACCCGTCAATGAGCAGTTCTTC	CASSLKAGPVNEQFF
TRBJ2-3	.	TRBV24-1	TRBD2	TGTGCCACCCCCGGGACTAGCGGGAGGTTAATCGGGAGAGATACGCAGTATTTT	CATPGTSGRLIGRDTQYF
TRBJ1-4	.	TRBV5-1	.	TGCGCCAGCAGCTTGGAAGGGGTTGGGGAAAAACTGTTTTTT	CASSLEGVGEKLFF
TRBJ1-1	.	TRBV2	.	TGTGCCAGCATGAGAGCAAGTATGAACACTGAAGCTTTCTTT	CASMRASMNTEAFF
TRBJ2-1	.	TRBV5-1	.	TGCGCCAGCAGGACCGACAGATTCAATGAGCAGTTCTTC	CASRTDRFNEQFF
TRBJ2-1	.	TRBV27	TRBD2	TGTGCCAGCCGTACGAGCGGGAGACCCTACAATGAGCAGTTCTTC	CASRTSGRPYNEQFF
TRBJ2-7	once	TRBV5-4	TRBD1	TGTGCCAGCAGCTTACTTGACAGGGAAGAGTTGTACGAGCAGTACTTC	CASSLLDREELYEQYF
TRBJ2-1	.	TRBV7-9	TRBD2	TGTGCCAGCAGCCCTAGGACTAGCGGGAGGCCCAGCTCCTACAATGAGCAGTTCTTC	CASSPRTSGRPSSYNEQFF
TRBJ2-1	few	TRBV27	.	TGTGCCAGCAGTTTCCGAGCCCAGCGAACCAACTCCTACAATGAGCAGTTCTTC	CASSFRAQRTNSYNEQFF
TRBJ2-7	many	TRBV9	.	TGTGCCAGCAGCGCCCAGGGCAGCTACGCGCAGTACTTC	CASSAQGSYAQYF
TRBJ1-2	.	TRBV2	.	TGTGCCAGCAGTCTTACCGATCCTCCCAGCTATGGCTACACCTTC	CASSLTDPPSYGYTF